The TCR beta chain under discussion was sequenced for a study of blood T cells in healthy people across ages. CDR1 and CDR2 from the germline V gene are KGHSH and LQKENI. Trimming removed 2 bases from V and 2 bases from J; junction bases left unmatched: 9. The CDR3 is made up of 17 amino acids. A second roughly 6 to 12 cycle PCR used barcoded and J-beta primers. TCRdb re-analysed the 5' RACE reads in MiXCR, keeping a single row per CDR3 protein. The sample contains some 760,000 distinct CDR3 sequences, roughly 25% of which appear only once. The same data also went into a second study, on T cells of mothers and their children.

This chain uses TRBV18 with TRBJ2-4, with TRBD2 matching 7 bases. This sequence originates from a boy aged 10-17 years in good health. The sample was blood. CDR3 in amino acids: CASSPSSSGLTKNIQYF. CDR3 nucleotides: TGTGCCAGCTCACCATCATCTAGCGGCCTTACCAAAAACATTCAGTACTTC.